This is a list of T cell receptor beta chains from one sample in a study of beta chain features in type 1 diabetes. Profiling relied on immunoSEQ multiplex PCR, and the TCRdb table lists in-frame clones only, not all of them. The table has a few hundred thousand clones, over 8.5% seen once. The source material was central memory CD4+ T cells from blood. The receptors originated from a man aged 30-40 years with type 1 diabetes. Each CDR3 is given without its conserved first and last residue. Fields, in order: J gene, V gene, CDR3 protein.

j_gene: TRBJ1-5
v_gene: TRBV7-2
CDR3aa: ASSLNPQGNQPQH

j_gene: TRBJ2-5
v_gene: TRBV28
CDR3aa: ASSRRTSLQGKTQY

j_gene: TRBJ2-6
v_gene: TRBV7-8
CDR3aa: ASSNSQTLSGANVLT

j_gene: TRBJ2-7
v_gene: TRBV15
CDR3aa: ATSRGGYGEQY

j_gene: TRBJ1-1
v_gene: TRBV28
CDR3aa: ASRPTGNVNTEAF

j_gene: TRBJ2-7
v_gene: TRBV6-5
CDR3aa: ATHYTGDYRLEQY

j_gene: TRBJ2-3
v_gene: TRBV29-1
CDR3aa: SVDGLRDGRAIPTDTQY

j_gene: TRBJ1-1
v_gene: TRBV7-2
CDR3aa: ASSPGRIEAF

j_gene: TRBJ2-2
v_gene: TRBV7-2
CDR3aa: ASSLTNNPNTGELF

j_gene: TRBJ2-2
v_gene: TRBV7-2
CDR3aa: ASSFSGANTGELF

j_gene: TRBJ1-2
v_gene: TRBV9
CDR3aa: ASSVENPLNGYT

j_gene: TRBJ2-1
v_gene: TRBV7-2
CDR3aa: ASSRQQNEQF

j_gene: TRBJ1-1
v_gene: TRBV30
CDR3aa: AWSRTANTEAF

j_gene: TRBJ2-3
v_gene: TRBV7-3
CDR3aa: ASSLFTSDDPDTRY

j_gene: TRBJ2-7
v_gene: TRBV6-6
CDR3aa: ASSYDSEQY

j_gene: TRBJ2-7
v_gene: TRBV10-3
CDR3aa: AIGGTGAAYEQY

j_gene: TRBJ1-2
v_gene: TRBV28
CDR3aa: ASSLWGQGFSASGYT

j_gene: TRBJ2-1
v_gene: TRBV28
CDR3aa: ASSRGTSGRNEQF

j_gene: TRBJ1-2
v_gene: TRBV11-2
CDR3aa: ASSLEAGSNYGYT

j_gene: TRBJ1-1
v_gene: TRBV28
CDR3aa: ASSLTGVPEAF

j_gene: TRBJ1-4
v_gene: TRBV28
CDR3aa: ASSSGQLNEKLF

j_gene: TRBJ1-2
v_gene: TRBV6-5
CDR3aa: ASSYQRGGYGYT

j_gene: TRBJ2-1
v_gene: TRBV28
CDR3aa: ASSPGLGVGEQF

j_gene: TRBJ1-5
v_gene: TRBV4-1
CDR3aa: ASSQRDSEDQPQH

j_gene: TRBJ2-2
v_gene: TRBV27
CDR3aa: ASSLVGWTEAGELF

j_gene: TRBJ2-1
v_gene: TRBV30
CDR3aa: AWDLQGKSYNEQF

j_gene: TRBJ1-5
v_gene: TRBV29-1
CDR3aa: SVEVGARPGDQPQH

j_gene: TRBJ1-5
v_gene: TRBV28
CDR3aa: ASIPVISNQPQH

j_gene: TRBJ1-5
v_gene: TRBV27
CDR3aa: ASSFLGTGEGRIQPQH

j_gene: TRBJ2-3
v_gene: TRBV4-3
CDR3aa: ASSQDSYRGSTDTQY

j_gene: TRBJ1-2
v_gene: TRBV30
CDR3aa: AWSVHLDSSYGYT

j_gene: TRBJ2-4
v_gene: TRBV5-1
CDR3aa: ASSHALRARGNIQY